The 2 T cell receptor beta chains below were found in one sample sequenced in a study of cytomegalovirus exposure and HLA in healthy donors. PCR employed 60 Vbeta and 13 Jbeta primers. Sequencing was performed with immunoSEQ multiplex PCR; in TCRdb, only in-frame clones are kept and a portion is missing. The table shows about 180,000 clones, with around four fifths occurring only once. Sequencing was done on a sample of PBMCs. These receptors all come from a woman aged 25 to 39 in good health and CMV-seropositive.

J is TRBJ2-4 and V is TRBV5-6; D may be TRBD2 (5 bases). The germline V gene encodes CDR1 SGHDT and CDR2 YYEEEE. This CDR3 is 18 amino acids long. V was cut by 0 bases and J by 6 bases, with 22 bases left in between. Here the CDR3 DNA reads TGTGCCAGCAGCTTGGATGCGGGTATGGACCTAACGGGAAACATTCAGTACTTC. This sequence encodes CASSLDAGMDLTGNIQYF.

This chain links TRBV7-9 with TRBJ1-3, with 7 positions matching TRBD1. Germline CDR1 SEHNR, CDR2 FQNEAQ (reference sequence). V gave up 7 bases and J gave up 0 bases; unmatched junction bases: 9. This CDR3 region has 16 residues. The CDR3 reads CASISRQGPSGNTIYF. The CDR3 DNA follows: TGTGCCAGCATCTCACGACAGGGCCCCTCTGGAAACACCATATATTTT.